These 17 T cell receptor beta chains were all obtained from the same sample, sequenced in a study of blood T cell repertoires in COVID-19. Here immunoSEQ multiplex PCR was the method, and the copy in TCRdb shows in-frame clones only, minus some. The sample lists 100,000 to 150,000 clones, about 90% seen once, with around 1.9% in the top ten. The sample consisted of peripheral blood. All receptors come from a man aged 45 to 65 with COVID-19, enrolled during active disease.

The chain couples TRBV2 to TRBJ2-2, with TRBD2 matching 11 bases. V was clipped by 6 bases and J by 4 bases; unmatched bases: 7. This CDR3 is built from 16 residues. Germline lookup yields CDR1 SNHLY and CDR2 FYNNEI. CDR3 in amino acids: CASSDQGLAGTGELFF. CDR3 nucleotide sequence: TGTGCCAGCAGCGATCAAGGACTAGCGGGCACCGGGGAGCTGTTTTTT.

The rearrangement joins TRBV28 to TRBJ2-5; perhaps TRBD2 as D (5 bases). The CDR3 has 13 residues. Germline lookup yields CDR1 MDHEN and CDR2 SYDVKM. The V end lost 6 bases, the J end lost 3 bases, and 11 bases lay between the germline ends. CDR3 nucleotide sequence: TGTGCCAGCAGCCCAACTAGGAAAGAGACCCAGTACTTC. It codes for CASSPTRKETQYF.

The chain has TRBV30 and TRBJ1-1; 9 bases are shared with TRBD1. The V and J ends lost 1 base and 5 bases, in that order; junction bases with no gene match: 5. Per germline, CDR1 GTSNPN and CDR2 SVGIG (reference sequence). The CDR3 consists of 14 residues. The CDR3 reads CAWSADRGGTEAFF. The CDR3 bases are TGTGCCTGGAGTGCGGACAGGGGTGGTACTGAAGCTTTCTTT.

The chain links TRBV2 to TRBJ2-3; D ambiguous. Looked up from germline, CDR1 is SNHLY and CDR2 is FYNNEI. The CDR3 extends over 14 amino acids. The V gene lost 2 bases and the J gene lost 3 bases, with 9 bases spanning the gap. The CDR3 region has the DNA TGTGCCAGCAGTGAAACGGTAGTAACAGATACGCAGTATTTT. This gives the protein CASSETVVTDTQYF.

The chain links TRBV6-1 to TRBJ2-1; 11 nucleotides agree with TRBD1. This CDR3 has 13 amino acids. Germline V gene sequence: CDR1 MNHNS, CDR2 SASEGT. With V trimmed by 10 bases and J by 8 bases, 7 bases remained unmatched. CDR3 amino acids: CATGDRGSDEQFF. The CDR3 region has the DNA TGTGCCACTGGGGACAGGGGGTCCGATGAGCAGTTCTTC.

The gene calls are TRBV4-1 and TRBJ1-3, with D possibly being TRBD1 (5 bases). The V end was cut by 2 bases, the J end by 2 bases, with 10 bases between. Per the germline V gene, CDR1 is MGHRA and CDR2 is YSYEKL. The CDR3 runs to 15 residues. The chain's CDR3 is CASSQPGGTGNTIYF. CDR3 nucleotide sequence: TGCGCCAGCAGCCAACCGGGGGGGACTGGAAACACCATATATTTT.

This clone occurred once. Within the sample, other DNA sequences also encode this same CDR3. The CDR3 here is CASSRTGNTEAFF. The CDR3 DNA is TGTGCCAGCAGTCGGACAGGGAACACTGAAGCTTTCTTT. The chain recombines TRBV6-5 with TRBJ1-1; 7 bases agree with TRBD1. The CDR3 is 13 residues long. Per germline, CDR1 MNHEY and CDR2 SVGAGI. The V and J ends lost 5 bases and 1 base, in that order; junction bases with no gene match: 1.

CDR3 loop: CASSPGTGERGTF. DNA of the CDR3: TGCGCCAGCAGCCCGGGGACAGGGGAAAGGGGCACCTTC. The V and J genes are TRBV5-1 and TRBJ1-2; TRBD1 matches 10 bases. From germline, CDR1 is SGHRS and CDR2 YFSETQ. V shed 4 bases, J shed 13 bases, and the junction held 10 bases outside the gene matches. The CDR3 has 13 amino acids.

V and J are TRBV18 and TRBJ2-7, with D maybe TRBD2 (5 bases). The ends were cut back, 6 bases at V and 0 bases at J, with 6 bases in the middle. Germline CDR1 and CDR2: KGHSH and LQKENI. The CDR3 sequence is 12 residues long. The CDR3 DNA follows: TGTGCCAGCTCCGACTACTCCTACGAGCAGTACTTC. It yields the protein CASSDYSYEQYF.

The chain is built from TRBV27 and TRBJ1-4; D gene uncertain. The CDR3 loop spans 17 amino acids. Deletions cut 5 bases from V and 4 bases from J, with 20 bases between. Per germline, CDR1 MNHEY and CDR2 SMNVEV (reference sequence). The CDR3 DNA is TGTGCCAGCAGTCCCTTCCTAACCTTGCGAGATAATGAAAAACTGTTTTTT. Translating gives CASSPFLTLRDNEKLFF.

The V gene is TRBV18, the J gene TRBJ1-2; D gene uncertain. Trimming left V 2 bases short and J 3 bases short, with 10 bases between. From germline, CDR1 is KGHSH and CDR2 LQKENI. This CDR3 spans 14 amino acids. The CDR3 protein is CASSPSGRDYGYTF. The DNA for the CDR3 is TGTGCCAGCTCACCATCTGGGAGGGACTATGGCTACACCTTC.

This sequence joins TRBV21-1 and TRBJ2-5; the table's D call of TRBD1 was not tested on the DNA. TRBV21-1 is assigned pseudogene status. The CDR3 length is 14 residues. CDR3 sequence: CASPQEPGFETQYF. The CDR3 DNA sequence: TGTGCCAGCCCCCAAGAGCCAGGTTTCGAGACCCAGTACTTC.

The V and J genes are TRBV25-1 and TRBJ2-1; TRBD2 agrees at 8 bases. Trimming cost V 7 bases and J 9 bases; bases outside gene matches: 11. CDR3 length: 14 amino acids. Germline V lookup: CDR1 MGHDK, CDR2 SYGVNS. This CDR3 is CASTRGAGEGEQFF. The CDR3, as DNA: TGTGCCAGCACCCGAGGAGCGGGAGAGGGTGAGCAGTTCTTC.

This clone occurred once. The rearrangement links TRBV9 to TRBJ1-4, with D possibly being TRBD1 (5 bases). V was shortened by 4 bases and J by 0 bases, with 13 bases between the two germline ends. Looked up from germline, CDR1 is SGDLS and CDR2 is YYNGEE. The CDR3 is 16 amino acids. The CDR3: CASSPSGGATNEKLFF. CDR3 in DNA: TGTGCCAGCAGCCCCTCGGGAGGGGCAACTAATGAAAAACTGTTTTTT.

The genes are TRBV29-1 and TRBJ2-7, with 7 bases aligning to TRBD2. Germline V gene sequence: CDR1 SQVTM, CDR2 ANQGSEA. The V gene end was trimmed by 6 bases and the J gene end by 1 base; junction bases not matched to a gene: 3. The CDR3 loop spans 12 amino acids. The CDR3 here is CSVSSGSYEQYF. Here the CDR3 DNA reads TGCAGCGTATCTAGCGGATCCTACGAGCAGTACTTC.

This clone was recorded only once. This chain connects TRBV20-1 to TRBJ2-1, with TRBD2 matching over 8 bases. Trimming cost V 3 bases and J 8 bases; bases outside gene matches: 0. CDR3 length: 11 amino acids. Germline lookup yields CDR1 DFQATT and CDR2 SNEGSKA (reference sequence). The CDR3 reads CSASGRDEQFF. CDR3 DNA sequence: TGCAGTGCTAGCGGGAGGGATGAGCAGTTCTTC.

The chain combines TRBV19 with TRBJ2-2, with 11 bases aligning to TRBD2. Germline CDR1 reads LNHDA; CDR2 reads SQIVND (reference sequence). V lost 5 bases to trimming and J lost 1 base; unmatched junction nucleotides: 15. The CDR3 covers 20 residues. The CDR3 protein is CASSPWDTRLAGMNTGELFF. In DNA, the CDR3 is TGTGCCAGTAGTCCATGGGACACGCGACTAGCGGGGATGAACACCGGGGAGCTGTTTTTT.